This T cell receptor (beta chain) is drawn from a study of response to subunit inactivated influenza vaccine. Study-level findings and limits: T cells newly recruited by each seasonal influenza vaccination are few, the authors suggested.

Each CDR3 protein is one row after TCRdb ran MiXCR on the RT-PCR reads. The table lists around 190,000 distinct CDR3 sequences, around an eighth of them singletons. This clonotype occurred a few times. No antigen is known for it. The TCR was taken from a man between 50 and 59 years old who received an inactivated influenza vaccine. The sequencing here drew on CD8+ T cells sorted from PBMCs, taken 4 to 6 days after vaccination.

The CDR3 DNA reads TGCAGTGCCCCCCTCCGAGTCCAAGAGACCCAGTACTTC. Its translation is CSAPLRVQETQYF. V gene TRBV20-1 combines with J gene TRBJ2-5; no clear D gene. Per germline, CDR1 DFQATT and CDR2 SNEGSKA (reference sequence). V shed 6 bases and J shed 1 base, with 12 bases lying between them. CDR3 size: 13 residues.